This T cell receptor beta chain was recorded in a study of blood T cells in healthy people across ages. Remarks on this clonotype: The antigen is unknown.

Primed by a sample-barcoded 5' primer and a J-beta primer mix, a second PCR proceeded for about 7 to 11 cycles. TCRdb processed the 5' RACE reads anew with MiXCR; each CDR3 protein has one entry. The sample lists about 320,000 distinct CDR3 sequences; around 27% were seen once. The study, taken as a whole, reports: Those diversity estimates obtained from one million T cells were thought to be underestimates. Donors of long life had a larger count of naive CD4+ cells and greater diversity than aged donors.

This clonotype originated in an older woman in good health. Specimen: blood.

The CDR3, as DNA: TGTGCCAGCAGTCCCCTTGGGAGGGGAGGAAATCAGCCCCAGCATTTT. Its protein is CASSPLGRGGNQPQHF. The chain is built from TRBV2 and TRBJ1-5; TRBD1 might be the D (5 bases). Per the germline V gene, CDR1 is SNHLY and CDR2 is FYNNEI. V lost 5 bases, J lost 4 bases, and 18 bases lay in between. The CDR3 has 16 residues.